In its sample, the clone carrying this T cell receptor beta chain was seen many times. TCRdb processed the 5' RACE reads anew with MiXCR; each CDR3 protein has one entry. The sample includes around 130,000 distinct CDR3 sequences, around 7% of them seen just once. Germline V gene data show CDR1 as SGHRS and CDR2 as YFSETQ. V lost 4 bases and J 0 bases, leaving 10 bases between the germline ends. This CDR3 comprises 14 residues. This record belongs to a study of CD8 T cells in ankylosing spondylitis. V is TRBV5-1 and J is TRBJ1-2, with a tentative D call TRBD1 (5 bases). The clonotype was recovered from a male donor with ankylosing spondylitis or in good health (not recorded which). The specimen was blood, either unsorted or a sorted T cell fraction (not recorded which). CDR3 sequence: CASSADSSNYGYTF. The CDR3 nucleotides read TGCGCCAGCAGCGCAGACAGTTCTAACTATGGCTACACCTTC. The variable domain in full, with the rest retrieved from reference TRBV5-1 and TRBJ1-2, is KAGVTQTPRYLIKTRGQQVTLSCSPISGHRSVSWYQQTPGQGLQFLFEYFSETQRNKGNFPGRFSGRQFSNSRSEMNVSTLELGDSALYLCASSADSSNYGYTFGSGTRLTVV.